The 2 T cell receptor beta chains presented below share a single source sample, sequenced in a study of T cells after yellow fever vaccination. TCRdb analysed the 5' RACE reads with MiXCR anew, one entry per CDR3 protein. The table shows about 430,000 distinct CDR3 sequences, with approximately 18% occurring only once. The sample was PBMCs, taken before the yellow fever booster vaccination. All receptors derive from a man aged 18 to 29 who received the YFV17D yellow fever vaccine.

The V call is TRBV3-1, the J call TRBJ1-6, with a tentative D call TRBD1 (5 bases). CDR3 length: 13 residues. Germline V gene data show CDR1 as LGHDT and CDR2 as YNNKEL (reference sequence). V dropped 7 bases and J dropped 8 bases, with 12 bases sitting between them. CDR3 in DNA: TGTGCCAGCAACCGGGACCGGGATTCACCCCTCCACTTT. Its translation is CASNRDRDSPLHF.

This clonotype was detected ten times or more. This chain joins TRBV6-4 and TRBJ2-7; TRBD2 agrees at 10 bases. The CDR3 is 18 residues long. Germline V gene sequence: CDR1 MRHNA, CDR2 SNTAGT. J gave up 5 bases and V 0 bases, and 13 bases lay outside the gene matches. As DNA, the CDR3 is TGTGCCAGCAGTGACTCGACGGCTAGCGGGGGCCTTAAGCACGAGCAGTACGTC. This sequence encodes CASSDSTASGGLKHEQYV.